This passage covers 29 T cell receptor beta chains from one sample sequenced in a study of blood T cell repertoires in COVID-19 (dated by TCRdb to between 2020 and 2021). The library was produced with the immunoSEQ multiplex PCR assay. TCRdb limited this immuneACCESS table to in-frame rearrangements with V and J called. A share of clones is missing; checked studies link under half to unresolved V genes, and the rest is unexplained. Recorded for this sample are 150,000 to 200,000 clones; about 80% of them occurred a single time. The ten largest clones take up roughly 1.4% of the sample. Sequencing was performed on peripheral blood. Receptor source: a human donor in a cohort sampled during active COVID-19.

The CDR3 reads CASTPGGEQYF. CDR3 DNA: TGTGCCAGCACACCCGGGGGCGAGCAGTACTTC. The chain combines TRBV6-5 with TRBJ2-7; maybe TRBD2 (6 bases). Germline V CDR1 and CDR2: MNHEY, SVGAGI. Trimming cost V 7 bases and J 6 bases, with 10 bases left between them. This CDR3 comprises 11 residues.

The CDR3, as DNA: TGTGCCACCAGTGACGCGGCTTTTAAACGCTACGAGCAGTACTTC. As protein: CATSDAAFKRYEQYF. The chain uses TRBV24-1 and TRBJ2-7; no clear D gene. In germline, CDR1 is KGHDR, CDR2 SFDVKD. This CDR3 is 15 amino acids long. Trimming removed 4 bases at V and 3 bases at J, with 15 bases between.

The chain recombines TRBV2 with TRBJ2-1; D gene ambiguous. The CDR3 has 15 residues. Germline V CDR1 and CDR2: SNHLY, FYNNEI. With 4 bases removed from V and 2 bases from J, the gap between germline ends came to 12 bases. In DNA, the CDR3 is TGTGCCAGCAGTGCAAACAACCCCCCCTACAATGAGCAGTTCTTC. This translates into CASSANNPPYNEQFF.

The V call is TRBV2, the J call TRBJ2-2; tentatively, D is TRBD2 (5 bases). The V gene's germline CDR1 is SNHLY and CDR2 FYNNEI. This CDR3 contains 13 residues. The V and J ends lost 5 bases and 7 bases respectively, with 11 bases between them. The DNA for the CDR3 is TGTGCCAGCAGTCGGACTGGAGACGGGGAGCTGTTTTTT. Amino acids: CASSRTGDGELFF.

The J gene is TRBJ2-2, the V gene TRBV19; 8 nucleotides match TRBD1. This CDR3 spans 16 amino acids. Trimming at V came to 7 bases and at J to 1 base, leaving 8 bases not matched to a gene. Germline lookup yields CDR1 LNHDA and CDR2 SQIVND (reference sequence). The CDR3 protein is CASTPGQGGNTGELFF. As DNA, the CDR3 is TGTGCCAGTACCCCAGGACAGGGTGGGAACACCGGGGAGCTGTTTTTT.

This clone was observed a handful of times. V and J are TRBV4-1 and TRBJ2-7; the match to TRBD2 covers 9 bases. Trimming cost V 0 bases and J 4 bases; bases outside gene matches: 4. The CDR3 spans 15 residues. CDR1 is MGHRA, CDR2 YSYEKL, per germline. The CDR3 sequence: CASSQERGGPYEQYF. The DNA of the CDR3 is TGCGCCAGCAGCCAAGAGCGGGGGGGCCCATACGAGCAGTACTTC.

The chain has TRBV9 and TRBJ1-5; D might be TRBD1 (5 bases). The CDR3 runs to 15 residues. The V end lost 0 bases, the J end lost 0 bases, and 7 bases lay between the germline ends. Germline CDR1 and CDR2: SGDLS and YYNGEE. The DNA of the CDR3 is TGTGCCAGCAGCGTAGGGACACTTAGCAATCAGCCCCAGCATTTT. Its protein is CASSVGTLSNQPQHF.

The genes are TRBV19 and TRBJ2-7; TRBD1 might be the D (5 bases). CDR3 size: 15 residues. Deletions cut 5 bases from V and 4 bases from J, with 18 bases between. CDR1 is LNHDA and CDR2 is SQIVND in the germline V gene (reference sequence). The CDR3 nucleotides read TGTGCCAGTAGTCCAGACCAGACAGAAACTTACGAGCAGTACTTC. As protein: CASSPDQTETYEQYF.

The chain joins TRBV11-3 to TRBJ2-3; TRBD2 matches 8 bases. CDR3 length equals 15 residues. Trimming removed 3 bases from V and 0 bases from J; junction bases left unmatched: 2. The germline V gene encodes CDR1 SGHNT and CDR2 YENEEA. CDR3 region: CASSFSGVSTDTQYF. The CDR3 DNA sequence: TGTGCCAGCAGCTTTAGCGGGGTCAGCACAGATACGCAGTATTTT.

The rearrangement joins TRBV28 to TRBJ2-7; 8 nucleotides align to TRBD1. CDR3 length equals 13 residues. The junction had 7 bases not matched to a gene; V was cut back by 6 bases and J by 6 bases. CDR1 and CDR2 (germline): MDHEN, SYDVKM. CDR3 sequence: CASSPGQGREQYF. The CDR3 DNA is TGTGCCAGCAGCCCCGGACAGGGCCGCGAGCAGTACTTC.

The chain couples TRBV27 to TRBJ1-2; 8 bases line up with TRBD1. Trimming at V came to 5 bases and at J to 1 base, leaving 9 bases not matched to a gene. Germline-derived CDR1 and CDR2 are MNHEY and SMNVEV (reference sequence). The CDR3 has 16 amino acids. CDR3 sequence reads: CASSTRTGSGNYGYTF. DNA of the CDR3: TGTGCCAGCAGTACCCGGACAGGGTCCGGTAACTATGGCTACACCTTC.

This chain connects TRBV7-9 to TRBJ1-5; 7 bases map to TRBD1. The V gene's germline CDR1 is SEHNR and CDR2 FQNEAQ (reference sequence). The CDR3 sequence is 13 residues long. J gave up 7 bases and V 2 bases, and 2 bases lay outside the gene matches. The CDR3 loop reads CASSLQGDQPQHF. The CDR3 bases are TGTGCCAGCAGCTTACAGGGGGACCAGCCCCAGCATTTT.

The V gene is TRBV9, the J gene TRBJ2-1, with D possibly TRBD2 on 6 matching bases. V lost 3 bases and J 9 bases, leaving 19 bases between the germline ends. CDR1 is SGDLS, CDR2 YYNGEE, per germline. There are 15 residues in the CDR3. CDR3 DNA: TGTGCCAGCAGCGCTCCAGGGACTTCAAGAGTTGAGCAGTTCTTC. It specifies CASSAPGTSRVEQFF.

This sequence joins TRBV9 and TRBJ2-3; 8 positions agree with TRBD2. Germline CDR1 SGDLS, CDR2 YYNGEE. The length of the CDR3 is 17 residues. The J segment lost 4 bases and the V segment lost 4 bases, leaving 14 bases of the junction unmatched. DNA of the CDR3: TGTGCCAGCAGCCCCCGGGGGGGGGAGGGCCATGCAGATACGCAGTATTTT. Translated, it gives CASSPRGGEGHADTQYF.

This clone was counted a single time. The CDR3 loop is CASSFSGDTGELFF. DNA of the CDR3: TGTGCCAGCAGTTTTAGCGGAGACACCGGGGAGCTGTTTTTT. The chain links TRBV28 to TRBJ2-2; D might be TRBD2 (6 bases). CDR1 is MDHEN and CDR2 is SYDVKM in the germline V gene. The CDR3 runs 14 residues. The V end lost 3 bases, the J end lost 3 bases, and 8 bases lay between the germline ends.

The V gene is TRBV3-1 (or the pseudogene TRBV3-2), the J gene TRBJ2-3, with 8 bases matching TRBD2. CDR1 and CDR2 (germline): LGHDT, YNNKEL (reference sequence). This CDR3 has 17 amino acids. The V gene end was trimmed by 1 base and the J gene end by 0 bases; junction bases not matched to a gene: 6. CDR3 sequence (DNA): TGTGCCAGCAGCCAAGTAACTAGCGGCCGAAGCACAGATACGCAGTATTTT. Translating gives CASSQVTSGRSTDTQYF.

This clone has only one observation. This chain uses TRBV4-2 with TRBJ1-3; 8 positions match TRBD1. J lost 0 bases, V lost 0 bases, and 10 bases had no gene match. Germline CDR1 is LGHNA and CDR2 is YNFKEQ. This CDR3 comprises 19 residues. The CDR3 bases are TGTGCCAGCAGCCAAGATCGGTCGCAGGGGGCCCGCTCTGGAAACACCATATATTTT. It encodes CASSQDRSQGARSGNTIYF.

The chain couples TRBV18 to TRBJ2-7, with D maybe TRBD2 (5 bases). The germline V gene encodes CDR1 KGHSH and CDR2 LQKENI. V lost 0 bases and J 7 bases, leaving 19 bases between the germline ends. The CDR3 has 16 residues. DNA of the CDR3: TGTGCCAGCTCACCACCGGGGAGACCTAAGTTAGGGGAGCAGTACTTC. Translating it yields CASSPPGRPKLGEQYF.

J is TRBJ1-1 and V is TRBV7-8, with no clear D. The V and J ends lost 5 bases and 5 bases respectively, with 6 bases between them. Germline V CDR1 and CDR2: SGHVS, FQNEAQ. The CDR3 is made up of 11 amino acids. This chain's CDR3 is CASSPQTEAFF. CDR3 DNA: TGTGCCAGCAGCCCCCAGACTGAAGCTTTCTTT.

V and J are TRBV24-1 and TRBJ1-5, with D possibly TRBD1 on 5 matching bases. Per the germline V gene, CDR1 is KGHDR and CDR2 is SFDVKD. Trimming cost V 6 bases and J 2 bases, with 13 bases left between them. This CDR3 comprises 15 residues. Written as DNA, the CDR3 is TGTGCCACCAGTTGGGGGGGTACGGGCAATCAGCCCCAGCATTTT. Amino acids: CATSWGGTGNQPQHF.

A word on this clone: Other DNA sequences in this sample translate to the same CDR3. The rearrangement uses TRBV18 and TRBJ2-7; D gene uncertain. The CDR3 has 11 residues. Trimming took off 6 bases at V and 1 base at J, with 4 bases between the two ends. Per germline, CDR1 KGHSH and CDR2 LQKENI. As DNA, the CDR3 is TGTGCCAGCTCGTCTTCCTACGAGCAGTACTTC. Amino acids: CASSSSYEQYF.

The CDR3: CASKALRRIEKLFF. In DNA, the CDR3 is TGTGCCAGCAAAGCGCTTCGACGGATTGAAAAACTGTTTTTT. The rearrangement uses TRBV6-5 and TRBJ1-4; D gene ambiguous. CDR3 length equals 14 residues. CDR1 and CDR2 (germline): MNHEY, SVGAGI. V was shortened by 7 bases and J by 7 bases, with 16 bases between the two germline ends.

The CDR3 sequence is CASSHIAGLAGGPYNEQFF. CDR3 DNA: TGTGCCAGCAGCCATATTGCGGGACTAGCGGGGGGGCCATACAATGAGCAGTTCTTC. The V call is TRBV14, the J call TRBJ2-1, with 16 nucleotides matching TRBD2. Germline-derived CDR1 and CDR2 are SGHDN and FVKESK. J was trimmed by 4 bases and V by 3 bases; bases with no gene match: 9. The CDR3 is 19 residues long.

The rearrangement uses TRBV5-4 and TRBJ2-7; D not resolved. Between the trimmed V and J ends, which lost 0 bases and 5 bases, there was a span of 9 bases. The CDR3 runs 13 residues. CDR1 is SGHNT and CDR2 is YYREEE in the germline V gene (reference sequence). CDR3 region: CASSLGAPDEQYF. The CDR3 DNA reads TGTGCCAGCAGCTTGGGGGCACCGGACGAGCAGTACTTC.

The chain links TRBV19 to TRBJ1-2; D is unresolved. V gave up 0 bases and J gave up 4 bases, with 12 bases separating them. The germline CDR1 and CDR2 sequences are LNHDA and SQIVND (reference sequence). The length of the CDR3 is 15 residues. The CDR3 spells CASSIEGSSGYGYTF. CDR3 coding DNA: TGTGCCAGTAGTATAGAAGGGTCCAGCGGCTATGGCTACACCTTC. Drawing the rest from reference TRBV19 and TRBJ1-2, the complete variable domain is DGGITQSPKYLFRKEGQNVTLSCEQNLNHDAMYWYRQDPGQGLRLIYYSQIVNDFQKGDIAEGYSVSREKKESFPLTVTSAQKNPTAFYLCASSIEGSSGYGYTFGSGTRLTVV.

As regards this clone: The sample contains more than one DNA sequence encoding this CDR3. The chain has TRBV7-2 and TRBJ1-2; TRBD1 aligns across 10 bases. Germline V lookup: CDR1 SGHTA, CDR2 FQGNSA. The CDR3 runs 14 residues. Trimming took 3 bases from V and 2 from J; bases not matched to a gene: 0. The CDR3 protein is CASSLGQGNYGYTF. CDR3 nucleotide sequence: TGTGCCAGCAGCTTGGGACAGGGGAACTATGGCTACACCTTC.

CDR3 residues: CASSQTGQGEQPQHF. CDR3 nucleotides: TGTGCCAGCAGCCAAACCGGACAGGGTGAGCAGCCCCAGCATTTT. The rearrangement joins TRBV14 to TRBJ1-5; 8 bases are shared with TRBD1. The junction had 7 bases not matched to a gene; V was cut back by 2 bases and J by 7 bases. The CDR3 contains 15 residues. The germline V gene has CDR1 SGHDN and CDR2 FVKESK.

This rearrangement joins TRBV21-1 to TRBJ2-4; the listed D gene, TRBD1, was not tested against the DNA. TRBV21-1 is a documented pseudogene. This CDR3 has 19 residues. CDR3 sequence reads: CASSRIGGQPFLAKNIQYF. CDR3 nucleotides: TGTGCCAGCAGCCGAATAGGGGGACAGCCTTTCTTAGCCAAAAACATTCAGTACTTC.

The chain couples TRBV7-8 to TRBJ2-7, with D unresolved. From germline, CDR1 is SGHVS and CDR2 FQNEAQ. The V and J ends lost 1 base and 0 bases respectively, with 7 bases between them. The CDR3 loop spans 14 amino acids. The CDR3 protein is CASSLVRVSYEQYF. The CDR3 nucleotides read TGTGCCAGCAGCTTAGTCCGGGTCTCCTACGAGCAGTACTTC. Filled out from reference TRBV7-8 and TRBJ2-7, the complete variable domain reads GAGVSQSPRYKVAKRGQDVALRCDPISGHVSLFWYQQALGQGPEFLTYFQNEAQLDKSGLPSDRFFAERPEGSVSTLKIQRTQQEDSAVYLCASSLVRVSYEQYFGPGTRLTVT.